These T cell receptor beta chains were read from a single sample in a study of T cell responses to AZD1222 COVID-19 vaccine. Only in-frame clones appear in the TCRdb table, and some are missing; sequencing was by immunoSEQ multiplex PCR. The sample carries about 130,000 clones, roughly 90% recorded once. This specimen consisted of peripheral blood, obtained on day 0 of AZD1222 vaccination. The receptors were sampled from an adult in good health. Both conserved end residues are part of each CDR3. A D gene is named only where the DNA matches it firmly. Some rows have no size entry. The others give once, few or many, or a class for an expanded clone.

V	size	D	J	DNA	CDR3
TRBV9	NA	NA	TRBJ1-2	TGTGCCAGCAGCGTACTACAGTATGGCTACACCTTC	CASSVLQYGYTF
TRBV4-2	NA	TRBD2	TRBJ2-5	TGTGCCAGCAGCCAAGAGAGCGGGAGGGCCAGTAGAGAGACCCAGTACTTC	CASSQESGRASRETQYF
TRBV7-9	NA	TRBD1	TRBJ1-1	TGTGCCAGCAGCTTCATGGGGACAGACGAAGCTTTCTTT	CASSFMGTDEAFF
TRBV30	NA	TRBD1	TRBJ1-2	TGTGCCTGGAGTACCCTCAGGGGGGCTGGGGGCTACACCTTC	CAWSTLRGAGGYTF
TRBV7-9	NA	TRBD1	TRBJ1-4	TGTGCCAGCAGCCCAGGACAGGGGGCGCGGGGTAATGAAAAACTGTTTTTT	CASSPGQGARGNEKLFF
TRBV5-6	NA	NA	TRBJ2-3	TGTGCCAGCAGCTTAGAACCAGATACGCAGTATTTT	CASSLEPDTQYF
TRBV5-1	NA	NA	TRBJ1-4	TGCGCCAGCAGCAGGAGCCCTAATGAAAAACTGTTTTTT	CASSRSPNEKLFF
TRBV7-3	NA	NA	TRBJ2-3	TGTGCCAGCAGCTTTGAGGGGGTGGCAGATACGCAGTATTTT	CASSFEGVADTQYF
TRBV18	NA	TRBD1	TRBJ1-2	TGTGCCAGCTCGTCTGGGACAGGGGGTTATGGCTACACCTTC	CASSSGTGGYGYTF
TRBV12-5	NA	NA	TRBJ2-7	TGTGCTAGTGGTTCACCCCCCTACGAGCAGTACTTC	CASGSPPYEQYF
TRBV4-1	NA	TRBD1	TRBJ1-2	TGCGCCAGCAGCCAGATGACAGGGTCTAACTATGGCTACACCTTC	CASSQMTGSNYGYTF
TRBV30	NA	NA	TRBJ1-3	TGTGCCTGGAGGGGATCTACTGGAAACACCATATATTTT	CAWRGSTGNTIYF
TRBV2	NA	TRBD1	TRBJ1-4	TGTGCCAGCAGTGGACAGGGAGTAACTAATGAAAAACTGTTTTTT	CASSGQGVTNEKLFF
TRBV7-9	NA	NA	TRBJ1-1	TGTGCCAGCAGCCCCCAGGTTATGAACACTGAAGCTTTCTTT	CASSPQVMNTEAFF
TRBV27	once	NA	TRBJ2-1	TGTGCCAGCAGTCCTACTCCGGGACTCCCCTACAATGAGCAGTTCTTC	CASSPTPGLPYNEQFF
TRBV24-1	NA	TRBD2	TRBJ2-3	TGTGCCACCAGTGAACAGAGCGGGAGGGACACAGATACGCAGTATTTT	CATSEQSGRDTDTQYF
TRBV9	NA	NA	TRBJ2-3	TGTGCCAGCAGCGTAGATCCGGGGTCTGCCAAAGATACGCAGTATTTT	CASSVDPGSAKDTQYF
TRBV5-1	NA	TRBD1	TRBJ1-1	TGCGCCAGCAGCTTGGCCTCTCAGGGGGCTGAAGCTTTCTTT	CASSLASQGAEAFF
TRBV24-1	once	NA	TRBJ2-5	TGTGCCACCCAAGGGGTGGGAGAGACCCAGTACTTC	CATQGVGETQYF
TRBV3-1/TRBV3-2	NA	NA	TRBJ2-2	TGTGCCAGCAGCCACACAGTCGGGGGCCGGGAGCTGTTTTTT	CASSHTVGGRELFF
TRBV7-2	few	TRBD1	TRBJ1-3	TGTGCCAGCAGCAAGGACAGGGGGTCTGGAAACACCATATATTTT	CASSKDRGSGNTIYF
TRBV24-1	NA	NA	TRBJ2-3	TGTGCCACCAGTGGCCCAACTAGCACAGATACGCAGTATTTT	CATSGPTSTDTQYF
TRBV2	NA	TRBD1	TRBJ1-2	TGTGCCAGCAGGCAAACCGGGACAGGGAACTATGGCTACACCTTC	CASRQTGTGNYGYTF
TRBV27	NA	NA	TRBJ2-1	TGTGCCAGCCGGGCGATAGACTACAATGAGCAGTTCTTC	CASRAIDYNEQFF
TRBV5-1	NA	NA	TRBJ2-3	TGCGCCAGCAGCTTATGGCGTCCCAGCACAGATACGCAGTATTTT	CASSLWRPSTDTQYF
TRBV10-3	NA	NA	TRBJ2-1	TGTGCCATCAGTGAGTCCGGACGGCAGAACAATGAGCAGTTCTTC	CAISESGRQNNEQFF
TRBV10-3	NA	TRBD2	TRBJ2-1	TGTGCCATCAGTGAGGGACTAGCGCCGTACAATGAGCAGTTCTTC	CAISEGLAPYNEQFF
TRBV15	NA	TRBD1	TRBJ1-5	TGTGCCACCACCCCGGACAGGTACAATCAGCCCCAGCATTTT	CATTPDRYNQPQHF
TRBV18	NA	NA	TRBJ2-7	TGTGCCAGCTCACCACAACCACGATGGCAGGTGATAAACGACGAGCAGTACTTC	CASSPQPRWQVINDEQYF
TRBV28	NA	TRBD1	TRBJ1-5	TGTGCCAGCAGTGGCCAGAACAGGGGATATAGCAATCAGCCCCAGCATTTT	CASSGQNRGYSNQPQHF
TRBV4-1	NA	NA	TRBJ1-5	TGCGCCAGCAGCCTCGCAAAAACGAGCAATCAGCCCCAGCATTTT	CASSLAKTSNQPQHF